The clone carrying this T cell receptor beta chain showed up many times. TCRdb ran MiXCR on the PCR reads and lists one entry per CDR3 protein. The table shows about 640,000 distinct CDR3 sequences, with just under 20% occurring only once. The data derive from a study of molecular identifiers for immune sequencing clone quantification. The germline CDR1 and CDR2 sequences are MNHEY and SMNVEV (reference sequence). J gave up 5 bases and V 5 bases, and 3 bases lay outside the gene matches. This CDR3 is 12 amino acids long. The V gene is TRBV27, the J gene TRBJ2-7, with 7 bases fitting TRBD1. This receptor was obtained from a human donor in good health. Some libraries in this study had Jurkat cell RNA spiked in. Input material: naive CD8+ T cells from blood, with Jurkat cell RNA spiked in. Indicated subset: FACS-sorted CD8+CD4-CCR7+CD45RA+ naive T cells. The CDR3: CASSRGQNEQYF. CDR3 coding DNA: TGTGCCAGCAGTAGGGGGCAAAACGAGCAGTACTTC.